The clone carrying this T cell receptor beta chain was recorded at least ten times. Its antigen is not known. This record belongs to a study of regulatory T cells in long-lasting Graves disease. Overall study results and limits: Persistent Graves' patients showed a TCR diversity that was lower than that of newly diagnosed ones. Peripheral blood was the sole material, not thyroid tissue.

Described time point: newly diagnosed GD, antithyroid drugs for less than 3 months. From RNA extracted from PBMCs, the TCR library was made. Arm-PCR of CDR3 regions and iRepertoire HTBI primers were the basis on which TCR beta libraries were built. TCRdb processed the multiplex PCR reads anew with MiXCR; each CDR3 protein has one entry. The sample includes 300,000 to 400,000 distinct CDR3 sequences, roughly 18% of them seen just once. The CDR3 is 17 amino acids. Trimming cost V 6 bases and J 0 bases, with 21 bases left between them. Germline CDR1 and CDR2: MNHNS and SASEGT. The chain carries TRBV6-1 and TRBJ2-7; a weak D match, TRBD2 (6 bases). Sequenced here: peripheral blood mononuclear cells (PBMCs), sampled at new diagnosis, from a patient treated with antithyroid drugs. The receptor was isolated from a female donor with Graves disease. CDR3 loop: CASSPYWTAGSSYEQYF. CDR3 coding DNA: TGTGCCAGCAGCCCCTATTGGACGGCGGGAAGCTCCTACGAGCAGTACTTC.